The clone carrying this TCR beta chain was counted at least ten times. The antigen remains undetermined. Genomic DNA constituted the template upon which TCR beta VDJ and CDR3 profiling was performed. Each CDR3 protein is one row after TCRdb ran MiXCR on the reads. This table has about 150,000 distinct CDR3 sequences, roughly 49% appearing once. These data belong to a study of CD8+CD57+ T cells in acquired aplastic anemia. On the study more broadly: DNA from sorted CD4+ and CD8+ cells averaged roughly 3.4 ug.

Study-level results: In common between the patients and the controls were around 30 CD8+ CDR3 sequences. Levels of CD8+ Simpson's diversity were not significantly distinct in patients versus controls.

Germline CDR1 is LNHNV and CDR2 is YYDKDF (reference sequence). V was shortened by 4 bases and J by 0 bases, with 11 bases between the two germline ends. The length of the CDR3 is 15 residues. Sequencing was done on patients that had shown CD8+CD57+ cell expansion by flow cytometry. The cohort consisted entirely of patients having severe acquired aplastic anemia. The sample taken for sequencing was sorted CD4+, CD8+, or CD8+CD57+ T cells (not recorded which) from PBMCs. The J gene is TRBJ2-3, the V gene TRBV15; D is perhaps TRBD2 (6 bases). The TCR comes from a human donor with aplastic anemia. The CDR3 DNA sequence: TGTGCCACCAGCAACCGGGACTCTAGCACAGATACGCAGTATTTT. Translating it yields CATSNRDSSTDTQYF.